The next 17 T cell receptor beta chains were all read from a single sample in a study of blood T cell repertoires in COVID-19. Assay used: immunoSEQ multiplex PCR; TCRdb lists only in-frame clones, some missing. The sample contains 56,000 or so clones, roughly nine tenths of which appear only once. The sequenced material came from peripheral blood. The receptors stem from a woman aged 55-70 years with COVID-19, enrolled during active disease.

This rearrangement joins TRBV7-2 to TRBJ1-5; the D gene is possibly TRBD1 (5 bases). Trimming cost V 2 bases and J 3 bases, with 11 bases left between them. The CDR3 is 15 residues long. Germline values: CDR1 SGHTA, CDR2 FQGNSA. The CDR3 bases are TGTGCCAGCAGCTTATCGCAGGGTTACAATCAGCCCCAGCATTTT. Translating gives CASSLSQGYNQPQHF. The full variable domain, its missing parts supplied by reference TRBV7-2 and TRBJ1-5, is GAGVSQSPSNKVTEKGKDVELRCDPISGHTALYWYRQSLGQGLEFLIYFQGNSAPDKSGLPSDRFSAERTGGSVSTLTIQRTQQEDSAVYLCASSLSQGYNQPQHFGDGTRLSIL.

This clone was found a few times. The rearrangement uses TRBV19 and TRBJ2-2; TRBD1 matches 7 bases. The germline gives CDR1 LNHDA, CDR2 SQIVND (reference sequence). The V segment lost 3 bases and the J segment 1 base; nucleotides outside the gene matches: 5. The CDR3 consists of 16 residues. CDR3 in DNA: TGTGCCAGTAGTATCCGAGGGACAGTGAACACCGGGGAGCTGTTTTTT. It translates to CASSIRGTVNTGELFF.

The CDR3 DNA sequence: TGTGCCAGTAGTTCTCCAGGCGCAGCCTACGAGCAGTACTTC. Its translation is CASSSPGAAYEQYF. This chain joins TRBV19 and TRBJ2-7; D remains unclear. Germline V gene data show CDR1 as LNHDA and CDR2 as SQIVND (reference sequence). Trimming took 5 bases from V and 2 from J, leaving 13 bases between them. The CDR3 covers 14 residues.

V usage is TRBV5-6 and J usage is TRBJ1-1; D is undetermined. The length of the CDR3 is 12 residues. Trimming removed 4 bases at V and 10 bases at J, with 14 bases between. CDR1 SGHDT and CDR2 YYEEEE come from the germline V gene. The CDR3: CASSQTTALAFF. CDR3 bases: TGTGCCAGCAGCCAGACTACAGCTCTAGCTTTCTTT. The full variable domain, with the rest looked up from reference TRBV5-6 and TRBJ1-1, is DAGVTQSPTHLIKTRGQQVTLRCSPKSGHDTVSWYQQALGQGPQFIFQYYEEEERQRGNFPDRFSGHQFPNYSSELNVNALLLGDSALYLCASSQTTALAFFGQGTRLTVV.

The V and J genes are TRBV12-3 or TRBV12-4 and TRBJ1-1, with TRBD1 matching 8 bases. J gave up 4 bases and V 6 bases, and 4 bases lay outside the gene matches. The CDR3 has 13 residues. CDR3 region: CASSPGGGTEAFF. Written as DNA, the CDR3 is TGTGCCAGCAGCCCAGGGGGCGGCACTGAAGCTTTCTTT.

V and J are TRBV5-1 and TRBJ1-1; D may be TRBD1 (5 bases). V lost 3 bases to trimming and J lost 3 bases, with 12 bases between them. Germline V gives CDR1 SGHRS, CDR2 YFSETQ. The CDR3 contains 14 residues. The CDR3 DNA reads TGCGCCAGCAGCTCCTCTGGGGGGGACACTGAAGCTTTCTTT. Residues: CASSSSGGDTEAFF.

This sequence joins TRBV28 and TRBJ2-6, with D maybe TRBD2 (7 bases). The V and J ends lost 6 bases and 2 bases respectively, with 11 bases between them. This CDR3 contains 15 residues. Germline V CDR1 and CDR2: MDHEN, SYDVKM. CDR3 amino acids: CASSTGGTGANVLTF. The CDR3 DNA sequence: TGTGCCAGCAGCACGGGGGGCACTGGGGCCAACGTCCTGACTTTC.

The chain joins TRBV27 to TRBJ2-5; 8 bases align to TRBD1. Germline CDR1 is MNHEY and CDR2 is SMNVEV (reference sequence). The CDR3 is made up of 16 amino acids. V lost 4 bases to trimming and J lost 2 bases; unmatched junction nucleotides: 9. CDR3: CASSSSSGGPQETQYF. In DNA form, the CDR3 reads TGTGCCAGCAGTTCATCCTCAGGGGGCCCGCAAGAGACCCAGTACTTC.

The J gene is TRBJ2-7, the V gene TRBV18; 8 positions agree with TRBD1. CDR3 length: 15 residues. The germline CDR1 and CDR2 sequences are KGHSH and LQKENI. Trimming removed 6 bases from V and 0 bases from J; junction bases left unmatched: 7. For the CDR3, the DNA is TGTGCCAGCTCGTCCTCGACAGGGGACTCCTACGAGCAGTACTTC. Translated, it gives CASSSSTGDSYEQYF.

This chain joins TRBV25-1 and TRBJ2-7; TRBD1 aligns across 8 bases. The CDR3 totals 14 residues. CDR1 is MGHDK and CDR2 is SYGVNS in the germline V gene. After removal of 10 bases from V and 2 bases from J, the junction contained 10 bases not matched to a gene. The CDR3 DNA reads as TGTGCCACCCAGGACAGGGCTTACACCTACGAGCAGTACTTC. Protein product: CATQDRAYTYEQYF.

The rearrangement uses TRBV28 and TRBJ2-1; 13 nucleotides agree with TRBD2. Germline CDR1 MDHEN, CDR2 SYDVKM. With V trimmed by 6 bases and J by 5 bases, 4 bases remained unmatched. The CDR3 length is 15 residues. In DNA form, the CDR3 reads TGTGCCAGCAGATCACTAGCGGGAGGGAACAATGAGCAGTTCTTC. Protein: CASRSLAGGNNEQFF.

The chain couples TRBV4-2 to TRBJ2-1; TRBD1 agrees at 7 bases. Looked up from germline, CDR1 is LGHNA and CDR2 is YNFKEQ. Unmatched junction bases numbered 9, after V lost 4 bases and J lost 9 bases. This CDR3 region has 14 residues. The CDR3: CASSPGQTYPEQFF. The CDR3 DNA reads TGTGCCAGCAGCCCGGGACAGACCTACCCTGAGCAGTTCTTC.

The chain uses TRBV29-1 and TRBJ2-7; TRBD1 might be the D (6 bases). The germline V and J ends were trimmed by 2 bases and 9 bases, with 11 bases remaining between them. The CDR3 runs to 11 residues. Germline loops: CDR1 SQVTM, CDR2 ANQGSEA. In nucleotides, the CDR3 is TGCAGCGTTGAATGGGGGCCAGGGCAGTACTTC. This sequence encodes CSVEWGPGQYF.

J is TRBJ1-6 and V is TRBV5-6, with D hard to call. CDR3 length: 15 residues. The V and J ends lost 2 bases and 2 bases respectively, with 8 bases between them. CDR1 and CDR2 from the germline V gene are SGHDT and YYEEEE. The CDR3 sequence: CASSFSVPYNSPLHF. The CDR3 nucleotides read TGTGCCAGCAGCTTTAGTGTCCCCTATAATTCACCCCTCCACTTT.

The J gene is TRBJ2-7, the V gene TRBV19; 9 positions match TRBD1. With V trimmed by 5 bases and J by 7 bases, 12 bases remained unmatched. The CDR3 runs 15 residues. The germline V gene encodes CDR1 LNHDA and CDR2 SQIVND (reference sequence). DNA for the CDR3: TGTGCCAGTAGTTACGGCGACAGGGGGGTGGATGAGCAGTACTTC. The encoded protein is CASSYGDRGVDEQYF. The whole variable domain, filled in from reference TRBV19 and TRBJ2-7, reads DGGITQSPKYLFRKEGQNVTLSCEQNLNHDAMYWYRQDPGQGLRLIYYSQIVNDFQKGDIAEGYSVSREKKESFPLTVTSAQKNPTAFYLCASSYGDRGVDEQYFGPGTRLTVT.

This rearrangement joins TRBV10-2 to TRBJ2-5, with 9 bases lining up with TRBD2. Germline CDR1 WSHSY, CDR2 SAAADI. V shed 8 bases, J shed 5 bases, and the junction held 12 bases outside the gene matches. This CDR3 contains 15 residues. The CDR3 protein is CASLLAGVPEETQYF. In nucleotides, the CDR3 is TGCGCCAGCCTATTAGCGGGAGTCCCCGAGGAGACCCAGTACTTC.

The V call is TRBV19, the J call TRBJ1-1; D call uncertain. The CDR3 is made up of 13 amino acids. Germline V gene lookup returns CDR1 LNHDA and CDR2 SQIVND (reference sequence). With 5 bases removed from V and 4 bases from J, the gap between germline ends came to 11 bases. CDR3 in amino acids: CASSFAVTTEAFF. DNA for the CDR3: TGTGCCAGTAGTTTCGCGGTTACCACTGAAGCTTTCTTT.